This T cell receptor beta chain was identified in a study of blood T cell repertoires in COVID-19. Profiling relied on immunoSEQ multiplex PCR, and the TCRdb table lists in-frame clones only, not all of them. This table has around 250,000 clones, approximately 88% appearing once. Trimming left V 5 bases short and J 0 bases short, with 11 bases between. In germline, CDR1 is LNHDA, CDR2 SQIVND (reference sequence). The CDR3 sequence is 16 residues long. The specimen sequenced was peripheral blood. The V and J genes are TRBV19 and TRBJ1-6; no definite D call. The clonotype was recovered from a human donor in a cohort sampled during active COVID-19. CDR3 amino acids: CASSERPSSYNSPLHF. The CDR3 bases are TGTGCCAGTAGTGAGCGTCCGAGCTCCTATAATTCACCCCTCCACTTT.